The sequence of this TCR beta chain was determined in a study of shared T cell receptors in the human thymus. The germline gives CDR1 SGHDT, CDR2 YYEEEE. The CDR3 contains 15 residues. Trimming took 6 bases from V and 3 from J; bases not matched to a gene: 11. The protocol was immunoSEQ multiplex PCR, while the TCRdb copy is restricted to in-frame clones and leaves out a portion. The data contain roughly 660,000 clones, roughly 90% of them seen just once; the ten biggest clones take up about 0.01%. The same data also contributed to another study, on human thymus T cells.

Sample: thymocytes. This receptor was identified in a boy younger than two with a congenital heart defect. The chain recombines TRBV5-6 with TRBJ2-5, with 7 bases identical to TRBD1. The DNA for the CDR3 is TGTGCCAGCACCGACGGACAGGAAAACAAAGAGACCCAGTACTTC. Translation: CASTDGQENKETQYF.